This record covers a single T cell receptor beta chain. This sample is drawn from a study of blood T cell repertoires in COVID-19. Study-wide context: Samples came from the United States, Italy and Spain, spanning acute and convalescent COVID-19. From T cells, B-cell-depleted T cells, or PBMCs came the material, which was cDNA or gDNA.

Per the authors' pipeline: Scientists estimated how many nucleated cells there were by amplifying reference gene primers. The data were produced by immunoSEQ multiplex PCR, yet TCRdb's version contains in-frame clones alone and is incomplete. Clonal size and the V and J genes are those of that table, whereas D and trimming came from the DNA. Here the sample spans about 83,000 clones, 80% to 90% being singletons. The TCR sequence derives from a woman of 80 years or more with acute or convalescent COVID-19. The sequenced sample consisted of peripheral blood.

CDR3 bases: TGTGCCAGCAGCGCCGACTCCTCGGGACTAGCGGGGGGGGTCCCTGAGCAGTTCTTC. Encoded protein: CASSADSSGLAGGVPEQFF. The V and J genes are TRBV11-3 and TRBJ2-1; 16 bases fit TRBD2. V shed 5 bases, J shed 9 bases, and the junction held 16 bases outside the gene matches. The CDR3 extends over 19 amino acids. The germline V gene encodes CDR1 SGHNT and CDR2 YENEEA.